This T cell receptor (beta chain) was documented in a study of a mutant IDH1 vaccine in newly diagnosed glioma. About the study: Onset of vaccination occurred 4-6 weeks following radiotherapy alone, or with temozolomide cycles. V12 corresponded to week 35 and V13 to week 47. Study-wide results and limits: Pseudoprogression seemed unlinked to shifts in top peripheral T cell clonotypes.

Described time point: week 47, end of study. The study gave 300 ug of mutant IDH1 20-mer peptide per vaccine dose, with topical imiquimod. Germline V gives CDR1 MNHNY, CDR2 SVGAGI (reference sequence). The CDR3 sequence is 13 residues long. Trimming stripped 2 bases from V and 7 bases from J, with 9 bases between. Worth noting for this clone: Its antigen remains unknown.

Here immunoSEQ multiplex PCR was the method, and the copy in TCRdb shows in-frame clones only, minus some. The table has some 60,000 clones, roughly four fifths seen once. This sequence was found in a man younger than 45 with glioma. This material consisted of PBMCs, taken from a glioma patient whose treatment included an IDH1 peptide vaccine. The V gene is TRBV6-6, the J gene TRBJ1-5, with no clear D. CDR3 sequence reads: CASSYRAGQPQHF. CDR3 bases: TGTGCCAGCAGTTACAGGGCGGGACAGCCCCAGCATTTT.